These T cell receptor beta chains were read from a single sample in a study of beta chain features in type 1 diabetes. Data came from immunoSEQ multiplex PCR; TCRdb stores just in-frame clones and leaves some out. The profile covers nearly 700,000 clones, with around 15% appearing a single time and approximately 0.022% taken by the ten largest. The sequencing sample was made of naive CD4+ T cells from blood. These receptors all come from a young man with type 1 diabetes. The CDR3 runs from the conserved cysteine through the conserved F or W. A D gene is named only where the DNA matches it firmly. Not every row has a clone size; where given, it reads once, few, many or a size class.

CDR3,DNA,size,V,D,length,J
CAIRGWDNQPQHF,TGTGCCATCAGGGGGTGGGACAATCAACCCCAGCATTTT,-,TRBV10-3,-,13,TRBJ1-5
CASRVGTGDGREQYF,TGTGCCAGCAGAGTCGGGACAGGGGATGGGCGCGAGCAGTACTTC,-,TRBV5-4,TRBD1,15,TRBJ2-7
CASSVREAQVGYTF,TGTGCCAGCAGCGTACGTGAGGCCCAGGTTGGCTACACCTTC,few,TRBV9,-,14,TRBJ1-2
CAWSGALTGPSNQPQHF,TGTGCCTGGAGTGGGGCCCTTACAGGGCCGAGCAATCAGCCCCAGCATTTT,-,TRBV30,-,17,TRBJ1-5
CASSFDGGRGYTF,TGTGCCAGCAGTTTCGACGGTGGACGTGGCTACACCTTC,-,TRBV27,-,13,TRBJ1-2
CASSHAGTPGNEQFF,TGTGCCAGCAGTCATGCCGGGACCCCGGGAAATGAGCAGTTCTTC,-,TRBV28,-,15,TRBJ2-1
CASSLVVGSTDTQYF,TGTGCCAGCAGCTTAGTCGTAGGGAGCACAGATACGCAGTATTTT,few,TRBV7-8,-,15,TRBJ2-3
CASRVQGAWDTQYF,TGTGCCAGCAGGGTCCAGGGGGCGTGGGATACGCAGTATTTT,few,TRBV2,TRBD1,14,TRBJ2-3
CASSSVGGTNNEQFF,TGTGCCAGCAGCTCAGTGGGGGGGACGAACAATGAGCAGTTCTTC,-,TRBV7-8,TRBD2,15,TRBJ2-1
CASSLGGAGEKLFF,TGTGCCAGCAGTCTAGGGGGCGCGGGTGAAAAACTGTTTTTT,-,TRBV9,TRBD1,14,TRBJ1-4
CASSLTGGNTDTQYF,TGTGCCAGCAGCCTGACAGGGGGCAACACAGATACGCAGTATTTT,few,TRBV9,TRBD1,15,TRBJ2-3
CASSLEPGQTASYGYTF,TGTGCCAGCAGCTTAGAACCCGGACAGACTGCGAGCTATGGCTACACCTTC,-,TRBV7-9,-,17,TRBJ1-2
CASSQEPLVGQYF,TGTGCCAGCAGCCAAGAGCCTTTAGTGGGGCAGTACTTC,-,TRBV14,-,13,TRBJ2-7
CASSEPTLGINEQYF,TGTGCCAGCAGTGAACCCACCTTGGGTATCAACGAGCAGTACTTC,few,TRBV6-1,-,15,TRBJ2-7
CASSPGGTPGRPYTF,TGCGCCAGCAGTCCCGGCGGAACTCCGGGTAGACCCTACACCTTC,few,TRBV5-1,-,15,TRBJ1-2
CAWSEWWGNQPQHF,TGTGCCTGGAGTGAGTGGTGGGGGAATCAGCCCCAGCATTTT,-,TRBV30,-,14,TRBJ1-5
CASSLLTGELFF,TGTGCCAGCAGTTTGTTAACCGGGGAGCTGTTTTTT,-,TRBV28,-,12,TRBJ2-2
CASSPGHYEQYF,TGTGCCAGCAGTCCCGGACATTACGAGCAGTACTTC,few,TRBV11-2,-,12,TRBJ2-7
CASTPSEAGYEQYF,TGTGCCAGCACCCCCAGCGAGGCGGGGTACGAGCAGTACTTC,few,TRBV7-2,-,14,TRBJ2-7
CAWSRNTNTGELFF,TGTGCCTGGTCGCGGAATACGAACACCGGGGAGCTGTTTTTT,few,TRBV30,-,14,TRBJ2-2
CASSELGGSGTEAFF,TGTGCCAGCAGTGAATTGGGGGGTAGCGGCACTGAAGCTTTCTTT,few,TRBV25-1,-,15,TRBJ1-1
CASSPPRSGSRNQPQHF,TGTGCCAGCAGCCCCCCTCGGTCTGGGAGTAGGAATCAGCCCCAGCATTTT,few,TRBV7-2,-,17,TRBJ1-5
CASSLGSGVPYEQYF,TGTGCCAGCAGCTTAGGTAGCGGGGTCCCCTACGAGCAGTACTTC,few,TRBV7-9,TRBD2,15,TRBJ2-7
CSARVGREAFF,TGCAGTGCTAGAGTCGGCAGAGAAGCTTTCTTT,few,TRBV20-1,-,11,TRBJ1-1
CASRGPPGNEQYF,TGTGCCTCTAGGGGACCCCCGGGGAACGAGCAGTACTTC,-,TRBV30,-,13,TRBJ2-7
CASSEAGGSREKLFF,TGTGCCAGCAGTGAAGCAGGAGGAAGTCGGGAAAAACTGTTTTTT,once,TRBV6-1,-,15,TRBJ1-4
CASSLGGDRVDYGYTF,TGTGCCAGCAGCTTGGGAGGCGACAGGGTCGACTATGGCTACACCTTC,-,TRBV7-6,TRBD1,16,TRBJ1-2
CATSPERGGALETQYF,TGTGCCACCAGCCCTGAGAGGGGGGGTGCCCTCGAGACCCAGTACTTC,few,TRBV15,-,16,TRBJ2-5
CASSLGGGNDEQFF,TGTGCCAGCAGCTTAGGAGGTGGGAACGATGAGCAGTTCTTC,-,TRBV7-9,-,14,TRBJ2-1
CASSENGNTIYF,TGTGCCAGCAGTGAGAATGGAAACACCATATATTTT,-,TRBV2,-,12,TRBJ1-3
CSVQGQAGQPQHF,TGCAGCGTACAGGGTCAGGCGGGCCAGCCCCAGCATTTT,-,TRBV29-1,-,13,TRBJ1-5
CAWRGTGVTPQHF,TGTGCCTGGAGAGGGACAGGGGTTACGCCCCAGCATTTT,few,TRBV30,TRBD1,13,TRBJ1-5
CASSPAGVHTDTQYF,TGTGCCAGCAGCCCAGCGGGGGTCCACACAGATACGCAGTATTTT,few,TRBV5-4,TRBD2,15,TRBJ2-3
CASSLTRSYNEQFF,TGTGCCAGTAGTCTCACCCGCTCCTACAATGAGCAGTTCTTC,-,TRBV19,-,14,TRBJ2-1
CAWSVGHLGGYTF,TGTGCCTGGAGTGTAGGACACCTGGGAGGCTACACCTTC,-,TRBV30,-,13,TRBJ1-2
CAISGSGENEKLFF,TGTGCCATCAGTGGGTCGGGGGAGAATGAAAAACTGTTTTTT,few,TRBV10-3,-,14,TRBJ1-4